Included here is one T cell receptor (beta chain) sequence, with context. Trimming removed 4 bases from V and 3 bases from J, with 12 bases in between. The CDR3 spans 14 residues. In germline, CDR1 is LGHNA, CDR2 YNFKEQ. This sample stems from a study of control samples from healthy donors and cancer patients. Method: immunoSEQ multiplex PCR; TCRdb's copy keeps in-frame clones and lacks some. This sample carries about 170,000 clones, 88% of them seen once, and the ten largest clones take approximately 4.9%. Sequenced material: blood. The chain employs TRBV4-2 and TRBJ1-1; D possibly corresponds to TRBD1 (6 bases). This TCR came from a woman between 25 and 40 years old in good health. The CDR3 nucleotides are TGTGCCAGCAGCCGCTGGTCAGGGGACACTGAAGCTTTCTTT. It encodes CASSRWSGDTEAFF.